The clone carrying this T cell receptor (beta chain) was counted a single time. This CDR3 spans 16 amino acids. Per the study methods: Amplification from reference gene primers served as the basis for estimated nucleated cell counts. TCRdb's table, derived via immunoSEQ multiplex PCR, lists solely in-frame clones and lacks some. V and J calls and clone size follow that table, whereas D and trimming were derived from the DNA. Here the sample spans under 90,000 clones, roughly 88% being singletons. This sample is drawn from a study of blood T cell repertoires in COVID-19. Background on the study: Sites in the United States, Italy and Spain provided acute and convalescent COVID-19 samples.

The rearrangement links TRBV12-1 to TRBJ1-2. TRBV12-1 is classified as a pseudogene. Sequencing used peripheral blood. This receptor was taken from a man in his 70s with active or convalescent COVID-19. The DNA for the CDR3 is TGTGCCAGCAGCTTTGCGCTGACGGGTGGGTACTATGGCTACACCTTC. Protein product: CASSFALTGGYYGYTF.